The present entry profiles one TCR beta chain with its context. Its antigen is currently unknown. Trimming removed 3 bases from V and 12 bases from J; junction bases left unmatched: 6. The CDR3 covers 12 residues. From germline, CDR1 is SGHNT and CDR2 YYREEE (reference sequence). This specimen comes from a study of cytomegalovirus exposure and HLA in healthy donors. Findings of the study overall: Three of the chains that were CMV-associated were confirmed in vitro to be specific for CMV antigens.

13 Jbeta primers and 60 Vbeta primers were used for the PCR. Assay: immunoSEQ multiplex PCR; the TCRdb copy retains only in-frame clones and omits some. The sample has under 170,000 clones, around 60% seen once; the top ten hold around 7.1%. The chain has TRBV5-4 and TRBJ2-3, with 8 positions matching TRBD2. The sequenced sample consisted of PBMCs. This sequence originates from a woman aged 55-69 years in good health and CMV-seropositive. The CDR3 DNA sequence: TGTGCCAGCAGCTCCCCAGCGGGAGAACAGTATTTT. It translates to CASSSPAGEQYF.